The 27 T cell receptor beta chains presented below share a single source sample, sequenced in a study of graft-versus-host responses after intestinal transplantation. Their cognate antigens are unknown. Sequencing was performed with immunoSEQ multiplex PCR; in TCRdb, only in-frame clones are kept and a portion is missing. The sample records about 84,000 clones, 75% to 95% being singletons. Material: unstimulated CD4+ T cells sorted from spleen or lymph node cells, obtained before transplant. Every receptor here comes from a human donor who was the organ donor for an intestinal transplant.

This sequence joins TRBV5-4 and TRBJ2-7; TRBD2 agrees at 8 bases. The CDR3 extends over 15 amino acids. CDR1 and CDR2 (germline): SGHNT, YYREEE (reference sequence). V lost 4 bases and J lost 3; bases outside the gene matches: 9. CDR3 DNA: TGTGCCAGCAGCCCGGGGGGGGGCATACACTACGAGCAGTACTTC. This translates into CASSPGGGIHYEQYF.

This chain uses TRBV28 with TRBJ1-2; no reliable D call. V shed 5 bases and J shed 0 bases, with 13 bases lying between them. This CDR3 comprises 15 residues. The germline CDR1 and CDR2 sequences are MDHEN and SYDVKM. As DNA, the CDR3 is TGTGCCAGCAGTAACCGCGGGGTAACTAACTATGGCTACACCTTC. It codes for CASSNRGVTNYGYTF.

Written as DNA, the CDR3 is TGTGCCAGCAGTCCCACGGGACAGGGTATCTATGGCTACACCTTC. Residues: CASSPTGQGIYGYTF. This sequence joins TRBV25-1 and TRBJ1-2, with TRBD1 matching over 9 bases. The V gene's germline CDR1 is MGHDK and CDR2 SYGVNS. The CDR3 runs to 15 residues. V trimming: 5 bases; J trimming: 4 bases; junction bases outside the gene matches: 8.

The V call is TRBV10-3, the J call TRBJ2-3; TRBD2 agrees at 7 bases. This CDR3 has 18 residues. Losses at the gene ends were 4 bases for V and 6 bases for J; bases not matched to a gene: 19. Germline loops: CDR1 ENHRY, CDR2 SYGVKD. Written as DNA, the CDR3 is TGTGCCATCAGTGGTGGTCGTTGGAGGGAGCGGGATATGGATACGCAGTATTTT. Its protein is CAISGGRWRERDMDTQYF.

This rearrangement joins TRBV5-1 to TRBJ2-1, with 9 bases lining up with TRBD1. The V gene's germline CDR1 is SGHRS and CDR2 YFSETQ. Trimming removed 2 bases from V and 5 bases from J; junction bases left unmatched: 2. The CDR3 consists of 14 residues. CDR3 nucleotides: TGCGCCAGCAGCTTACAGGGGGCGCACAATGAGCAGTTCTTC. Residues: CASSLQGAHNEQFF.

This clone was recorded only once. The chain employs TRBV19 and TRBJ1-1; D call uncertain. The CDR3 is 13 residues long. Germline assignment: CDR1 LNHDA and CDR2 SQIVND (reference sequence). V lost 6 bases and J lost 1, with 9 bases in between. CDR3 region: CASSRNRNTEAFF. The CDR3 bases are TGTGCCAGTAGCAGAAACAGGAACACTGAAGCTTTCTTT.

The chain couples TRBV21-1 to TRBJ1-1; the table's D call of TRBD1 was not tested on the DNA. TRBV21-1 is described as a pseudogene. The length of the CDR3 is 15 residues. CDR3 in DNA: TGTGCCAGCAGCAAAAAAAATGGGAGACAGGTTGTAGCTTTCTTT. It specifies CASSKKNGRQVVAFF.

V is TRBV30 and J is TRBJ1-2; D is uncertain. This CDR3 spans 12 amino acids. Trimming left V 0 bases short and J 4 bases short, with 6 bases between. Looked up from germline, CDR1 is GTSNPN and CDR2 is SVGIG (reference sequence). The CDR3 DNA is TGTGCCTGGAGTGTCTCGGGCTATGGCTACACCTTC. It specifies CAWSVSGYGYTF.

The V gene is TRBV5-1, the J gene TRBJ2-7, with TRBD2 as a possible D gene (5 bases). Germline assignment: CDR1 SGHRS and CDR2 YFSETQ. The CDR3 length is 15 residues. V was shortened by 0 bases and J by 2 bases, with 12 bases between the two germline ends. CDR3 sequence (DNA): TGCGCCAGCAGCTTGGGGGGAGAACTCGCCTACGAGCAGTACTTC. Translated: CASSLGGELAYEQYF.

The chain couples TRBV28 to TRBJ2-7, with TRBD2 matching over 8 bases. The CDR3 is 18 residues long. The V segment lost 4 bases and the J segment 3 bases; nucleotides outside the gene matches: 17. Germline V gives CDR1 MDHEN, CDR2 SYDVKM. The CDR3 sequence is CASSSNWDLAGGFYEQYF. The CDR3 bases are TGTGCCAGCAGTTCCAACTGGGATCTCGCGGGGGGATTCTACGAGCAGTACTTC.

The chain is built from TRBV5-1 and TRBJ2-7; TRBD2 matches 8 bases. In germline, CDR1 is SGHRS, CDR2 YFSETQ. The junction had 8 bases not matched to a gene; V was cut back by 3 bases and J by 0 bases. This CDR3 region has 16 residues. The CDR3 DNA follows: TGCGCCAGCAGCTCCTTAACAGGGACTAGCTCCTACGAGCAGTACTTC. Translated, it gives CASSSLTGTSSYEQYF.

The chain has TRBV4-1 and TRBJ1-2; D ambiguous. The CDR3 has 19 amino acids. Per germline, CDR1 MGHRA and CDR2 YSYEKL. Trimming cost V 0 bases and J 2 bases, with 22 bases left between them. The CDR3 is CASSQDRQATSEPNYGYTF. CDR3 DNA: TGCGCCAGCAGCCAAGATCGTCAGGCTACTTCTGAACCCAACTATGGCTACACCTTC.

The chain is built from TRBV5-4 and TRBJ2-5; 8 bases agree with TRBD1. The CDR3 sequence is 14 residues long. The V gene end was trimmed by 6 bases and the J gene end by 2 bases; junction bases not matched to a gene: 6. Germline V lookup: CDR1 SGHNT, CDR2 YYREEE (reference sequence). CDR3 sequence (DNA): TGTGCCAGCATACAGGGGGGCCGACAAGAGACCCAGTACTTC. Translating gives CASIQGGRQETQYF.

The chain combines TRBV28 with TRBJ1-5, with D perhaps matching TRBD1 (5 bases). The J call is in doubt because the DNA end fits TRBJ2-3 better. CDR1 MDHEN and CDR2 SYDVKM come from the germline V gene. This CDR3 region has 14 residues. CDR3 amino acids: CASSVVWGDQPQYF. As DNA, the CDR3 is TGTGCCAGCAGTGTTGTCTGGGGCGATCAGCCCCAGTATTTT.

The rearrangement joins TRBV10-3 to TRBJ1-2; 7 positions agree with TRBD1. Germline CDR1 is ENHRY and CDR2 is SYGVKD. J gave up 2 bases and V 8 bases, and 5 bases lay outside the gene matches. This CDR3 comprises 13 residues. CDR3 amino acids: CAIQGQRNYGYTF. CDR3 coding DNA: TGTGCCATCCAGGGACAGCGAAACTATGGCTACACCTTC.

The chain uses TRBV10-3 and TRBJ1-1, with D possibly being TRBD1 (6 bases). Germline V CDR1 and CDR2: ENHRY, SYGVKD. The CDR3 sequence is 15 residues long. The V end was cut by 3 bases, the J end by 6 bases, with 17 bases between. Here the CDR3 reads CAISEGGAILSEAFF. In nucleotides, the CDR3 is TGTGCCATCAGTGAAGGGGGGGCCATTCTTTCTGAAGCTTTCTTT.

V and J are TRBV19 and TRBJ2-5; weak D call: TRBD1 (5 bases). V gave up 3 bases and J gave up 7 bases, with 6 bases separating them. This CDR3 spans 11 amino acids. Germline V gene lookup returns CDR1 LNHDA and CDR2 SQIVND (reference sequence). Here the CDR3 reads CASSIQGTQYF. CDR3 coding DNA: TGTGCCAGTAGTATTCAGGGGACCCAGTACTTC.

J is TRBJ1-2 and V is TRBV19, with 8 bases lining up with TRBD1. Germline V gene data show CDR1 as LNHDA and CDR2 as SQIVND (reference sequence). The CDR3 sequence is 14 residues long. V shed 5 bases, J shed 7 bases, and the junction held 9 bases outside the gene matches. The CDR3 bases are TGTGCCAGTAGTTCCCTGGCAGGGGGCTTTGGCTACACCTTC. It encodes CASSSLAGGFGYTF.

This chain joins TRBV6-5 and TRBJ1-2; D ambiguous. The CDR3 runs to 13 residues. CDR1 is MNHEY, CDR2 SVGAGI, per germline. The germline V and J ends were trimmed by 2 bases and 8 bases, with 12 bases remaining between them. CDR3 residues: CASSYSGSRGYTF. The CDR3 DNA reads TGTGCCAGCAGTTACAGCGGTAGTCGGGGCTACACCTTC.

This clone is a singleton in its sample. The CDR3 DNA reads TGTGCCAGCAGCTTGGGGCAAGCGGGGGGACGGGAGACCCAGTACTTC. It is translated as CASSLGQAGGRETQYF. The genes are TRBV11-3 and TRBJ2-5; TRBD2 matches at 9 bases. This CDR3 comprises 16 residues. J gave up 5 bases and V 3 bases, and 10 bases lay outside the gene matches. CDR1 SGHNT and CDR2 YENEEA come from the germline V gene.

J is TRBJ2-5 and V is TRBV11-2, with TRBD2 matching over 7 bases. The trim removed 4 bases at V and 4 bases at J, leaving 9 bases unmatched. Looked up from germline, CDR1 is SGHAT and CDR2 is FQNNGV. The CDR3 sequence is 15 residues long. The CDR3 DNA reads TGTGCCAGCAGCTCGGTAGTAGCGGGTCGAGAGACCCAGTACTTC. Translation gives CASSSVVAGRETQYF.

CDR3: CASSYSGADSEAFF. The DNA for the CDR3 is TGTGCCAGCAGTTACTCGGGAGCGGACTCTGAAGCTTTCTTT. This rearrangement joins TRBV6-5 to TRBJ1-1; D not resolved. The ends were cut back, 0 bases at V and 6 bases at J, with 11 bases in the middle. CDR1 and CDR2 (germline): MNHEY, SVGAGI. CDR3 length equals 14 residues.

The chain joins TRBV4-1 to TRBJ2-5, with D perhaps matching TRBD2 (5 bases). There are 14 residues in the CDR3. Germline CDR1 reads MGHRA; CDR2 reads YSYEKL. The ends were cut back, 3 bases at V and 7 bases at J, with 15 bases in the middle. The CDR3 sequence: CASSQDSSDRTQYF. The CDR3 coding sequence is TGCGCCAGCAGCCAGGACTCCTCCGACCGGACCCAGTACTTC.

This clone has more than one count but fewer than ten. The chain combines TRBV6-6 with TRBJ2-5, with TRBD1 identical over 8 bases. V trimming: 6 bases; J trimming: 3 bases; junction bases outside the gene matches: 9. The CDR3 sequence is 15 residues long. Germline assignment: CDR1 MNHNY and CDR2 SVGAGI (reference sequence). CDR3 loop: CASSPEDRGKETQYF. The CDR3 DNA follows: TGTGCCAGCAGCCCCGAAGACAGGGGAAAAGAGACCCAGTACTTC.

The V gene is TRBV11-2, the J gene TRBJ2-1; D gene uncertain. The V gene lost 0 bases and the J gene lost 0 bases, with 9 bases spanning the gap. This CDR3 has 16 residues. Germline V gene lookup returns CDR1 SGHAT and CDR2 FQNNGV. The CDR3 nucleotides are TGTGCCAGCAGCTTAGAAGTCACAAGCTCCTACAATGAGCAGTTCTTC. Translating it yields CASSLEVTSSYNEQFF.

CDR3 protein: CASAGNGGTQYF. The CDR3 region has the DNA TGCGCCAGCGCCGGGAACGGGGGGACCCAGTACTTC. The chain is built from TRBV10-1 and TRBJ2-5; possible D gene TRBD2, 6 bases. There are 12 residues in the CDR3. Germline CDR1 and CDR2: WNHNN and SYGVQD (reference sequence). The ends were cut back, 8 bases at V and 7 bases at J, with 14 bases in the middle.

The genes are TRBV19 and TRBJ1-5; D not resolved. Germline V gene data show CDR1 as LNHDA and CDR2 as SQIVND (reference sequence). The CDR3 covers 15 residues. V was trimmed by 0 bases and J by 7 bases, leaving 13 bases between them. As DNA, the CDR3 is TGTGCCAGTAGTATAGAAAAAGGCCGCGGACAGCCCCAGCATTTT. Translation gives CASSIEKGRGQPQHF.